Listed here are 12 T cell receptor beta chains from one sample, sequenced in a study of HIV-infected patients and healthy controls (dated by TCRdb to 2014 to 2015). Whole blood was used without cell fractionation, so the repertoire reflected all unsorted peripheral T cells. Library preparation employed 5' RACE. Sequencing was performed on an Illumina MiSeq. Reverse transcription of around 450 ng RNA was performed with SuperScript III using primers directed against the alpha and beta constant regions. Alpha and beta chain libraries were generated separately via chain-specific third strand synthesis with multiplexing indices. TCRdb reran the public reads through fastp at Q25 and MiXCR, keeping productive beta chains. Rows matching on CDR3 protein sequence are summarized as one entry with the most common DNA and genes. Across this sample there are more than 15,000 distinct CDR3 sequences, with 10% to 15% seen only once. The ten largest clones capture roughly 10% of the sample.

Material for sequencing was blood. These receptors originate from an adult in good health.

On this clonotype itself: With a much larger clone just one base away, this may be a read error. The rearrangement joins TRBV5-1 to TRBJ2-7; no definite D call. The germline V and J ends were trimmed by 0 bases and 4 bases, with 2 bases remaining between them. Germline-derived CDR1 and CDR2 are SGHRS and YFSETQ. CDR3 size: 11 residues. The CDR3 protein is CASSLAYEQYF. Written as DNA, the CDR3 is TGCGCCAGCAGCTTGGCATACGAGCAGTACTTC.

CDR3 residues: CASSQQGPGQPQHF. The CDR3 DNA follows: TGTGCCAGCTCACAACAGGGTCCCGGTCAGCCCCAGCATTTT. The chain has TRBV18 and TRBJ1-5; maybe TRBD1 (6 bases). The V gene lost 4 bases and the J gene lost 6 bases, with 13 bases spanning the gap. The CDR3 runs to 14 residues. The germline V gene has CDR1 KGHSH and CDR2 LQKENI.

This clonotype has more than one count but fewer than ten. The chain couples TRBV7-2 to TRBJ2-3; 9 bases are a match to TRBD2. This CDR3 comprises 17 residues. With 1 base clipped from V and 3 bases from J, the junction kept 8 bases outside the gene matches. CDR1 is SGHTA and CDR2 is FQGNSA in the germline V gene. The CDR3 spells CASSLVFAGGPTDTQYF. The CDR3, as DNA: TGTGCCAGCAGCTTAGTTTTCGCGGGGGGGCCGACAGATACGCAGTATTTT.

This clonotype occurred many times. The J gene is TRBJ1-1, the V gene TRBV9, with D uncertain. The length of the CDR3 is 13 residues. The V gene lost 0 bases and the J gene lost 5 bases, with 8 bases spanning the gap. The germline CDR1 and CDR2 sequences are SGDLS and YYNGEE. For the CDR3, the DNA is TGTGCCAGCAGCGTAGCTTTGCATACTGAAGCTTTCTTT. This translates into CASSVALHTEAFF.

The V call is TRBV12-3 or TRBV12-4, the J call TRBJ2-5, with 9 bases lining up with TRBD1. V lost 5 bases to trimming and J lost 7 bases; unmatched junction nucleotides: 8. The CDR3 is 14 residues long. The CDR3 DNA sequence: TGTGCCAGCAGTCCTACAGGGGGCGAAGGGACCCAGTACTTC. Translating it yields CASSPTGGEGTQYF.

By frequency in the sample, this clonotype is medium-sized. V is TRBV5-1 and J is TRBJ2-7; D is unclear. The CDR3 runs 13 residues. In germline, CDR1 is SGHRS, CDR2 YFSETQ. Deletions cut 0 bases from V and 4 bases from J, with 8 bases between. The CDR3 sequence is CASSLVSGYEQYF. The DNA for the CDR3 is TGCGCCAGCAGCTTGGTCTCTGGGTACGAGCAGTACTTC.

By frequency in the sample, this clonotype is medium-sized (0.01 to 0.1%). The J gene is TRBJ2-2, the V gene TRBV28; the D gene is possibly TRBD2 (5 bases). Trimming removed 7 bases at V and 8 bases at J, with 14 bases between. Germline CDR1 and CDR2: MDHEN and SYDVKM. The CDR3 spans 13 residues. CDR3: CASTPPGWGELFF. The CDR3 DNA reads as TGTGCCAGCACCCCCCCGGGGTGGGGGGAGCTGTTTTTT. The entire variable domain, with the rest obtained from reference TRBV28 and TRBJ2-2, is as follows: DVKVTQSSRYLVKRTGEKVFLECVQDMDHENMFWYRQDPGLGLRLIYFSYDVKMKEKGDIPEGYSVSREKKERFSLILESASTNQTSMYLCASTPPGWGELFFGEGSRLTVL.

The chain recombines TRBV5-1 with TRBJ2-1; D may be TRBD1 or TRBD2 (5 bases each). The CDR3 loop spans 14 amino acids. The germline gives CDR1 SGHRS, CDR2 YFSETQ. V lost 4 bases to trimming and J lost 6 bases, with 14 bases between them. CDR3 region: CASSPTRGPNEQFF. CDR3 coding DNA: TGCGCCAGCAGCCCCACACGGGGCCCCAATGAGCAGTTCTTC.

This clonotype was seen only a few times. The rearrangement joins TRBV7-9 to TRBJ1-5, with D tentatively TRBD1 (5 bases). V was shortened by 3 bases and J by 7 bases, with 10 bases between the two germline ends. The CDR3 has 13 amino acids. From germline, CDR1 is SEHNR and CDR2 FQNEAQ (reference sequence). The CDR3 spells CASSLGVKQPQHF. CDR3 in DNA: TGTGCCAGCAGCTTGGGGGTTAAACAGCCCCAGCATTTT.

In DNA, the CDR3 is TGTGCCTGGAGTGAGACAGGCTCTGGAAACACCATATATTTT. It specifies CAWSETGSGNTIYF. The V call is TRBV30, the J call TRBJ1-3, with D possibly TRBD1 on 6 matching bases. Germline V gene data show CDR1 as GTSNPN and CDR2 as SVGIG (reference sequence). The CDR3 has 14 amino acids. V was pared by 1 base and J by 0 bases, with 7 bases between. The full variable domain, in which reference TRBV30 and TRBJ1-3 provide the parts outside the CDR3, is SQTIHQWPATLVQPVGSPLSLECTVEGTSNPNLYWYRQAAGRGLQLLFYSVGIGQISSEVPQNLSASRPQDRQFILSSKKLLLSDSGFYLCAWSETGSGNTIYFGEGSWLTVV.

This clonotype was detected many times. The genes are TRBV7-2 and TRBJ1-2; 10 bases map to TRBD1. The CDR3 runs to 15 residues. CDR1 is SGHTA and CDR2 is FQGNSA in the germline V gene. The V and J ends lost 4 bases and 8 bases, in that order; junction bases with no gene match: 10. The CDR3 bases are TGTGCCAGCAGCTCCCCCTACGACAGGGGGCAAGGCTACACCTTC. Its protein is CASSSPYDRGQGYTF.

This clonotype was found a few times. The chain employs TRBV20-1 and TRBJ2-2, with TRBD2 identical over 9 bases. The CDR3 length is 13 residues. V lost 7 bases to trimming and J lost 5 bases; unmatched junction nucleotides: 5. Germline CDR1 and CDR2: DFQATT and SNEGSKA (reference sequence). This CDR3 is CSVGGGATGELFF. CDR3 nucleotides: TGCAGTGTTGGCGGGGGGGCTACCGGGGAGCTGTTTTTT.